The entry below gives a single T cell receptor (beta chain) sequence along with its context. These data belong to a study of blood T cell repertoires in COVID-19. Looking at the study overall: COVID-19 samples, acute and convalescent, were from the United States, Italy and Spain. The cDNA or gDNA used as material had been derived from T cells, B-cell-depleted T cells, or PBMCs.

The assay was immunoSEQ multiplex PCR, and TCRdb's table has in-frame clones only and misses some. The sample has tens of thousands of clones; approximately 86% are singletons. The V and J ends lost 0 bases and 6 bases respectively, with 16 bases between them. There are 15 residues in the CDR3. Germline V gives CDR1 GTSNPN, CDR2 SVGIG (reference sequence). This sequence joins TRBV30 and TRBJ2-3; possible D gene TRBD2, 6 bases. Sequenced: peripheral blood. The TCR sequence derives from an elderly woman in a cohort sampled during active or convalescent COVID-19. CDR3: CAWSVRGGLADTQYF. The CDR3 nucleotides are TGTGCCTGGAGTGTACGCGGCGGGCTAGCGGATACGCAGTATTTT.